These 16 T cell receptor beta chains share one sample of origin, sequenced in a study of CD8 T cells in ankylosing spondylitis. MiXCR was run by TCRdb on the 5' RACE reads, yielding one entry per CDR3 protein. The sample lists over 30,000 distinct CDR3 sequences, approximately 17% occurring once. The source material was blood. The receptors were gathered from a male donor with ankylosing spondylitis or in good health (not recorded which).

This chain connects TRBV20-1 to TRBJ2-7; D remains unclear. CDR3 size: 11 residues. The germline gives CDR1 DFQATT, CDR2 SNEGSKA (reference sequence). Trimming stripped 3 bases from V and 1 base from J, with 4 bases between. The CDR3 region is CSARNSYEQYV. The CDR3 nucleotides read TGCAGTGCTAGGAATTCCTACGAGCAGTACGTC.

This clonotype has only a few counts. This chain uses TRBV6-1 with TRBJ1-1; 7 bases map to TRBD1. Germline assignment: CDR1 MNHNS and CDR2 SASEGT. This CDR3 spans 14 amino acids. Germline trimming cut 5 bases from V and 0 bases from J; bases unmatched to any gene: 3. CDR3 in DNA: TGTGCCAGCAGTCCAGACAGGGTGAACACTGAAGCTTTCTTT. Amino acid sequence: CASSPDRVNTEAFF.

This clonotype was counted a single time. V and J are TRBV28 and TRBJ1-4; D call uncertain. Germline V gives CDR1 MDHEN, CDR2 SYDVKM. This CDR3 spans 14 amino acids. The V gene lost 0 bases and the J gene lost 0 bases, with 2 bases spanning the gap. The CDR3 sequence is CASSLWSTNEKLFF. DNA for the CDR3: TGTGCCAGCAGTTTATGGTCAACTAATGAAAAACTGTTTTTT.

The chain recombines TRBV28 with TRBJ2-1; TRBD1 is a possible D gene (6 bases). The V end was cut by 6 bases, the J end by 1 base, with 13 bases between. The germline V gene encodes CDR1 MDHEN and CDR2 SYDVKM. There are 15 residues in the CDR3. The CDR3 DNA sequence: TGTGCCAGCAGCTCAAACCAGGGGTCCTACAATGAGCAGTTCTTC. Translating it yields CASSSNQGSYNEQFF.

The rearrangement joins TRBV20-1 to TRBJ1-5; perhaps TRBD1 as D (5 bases). The V gene's germline CDR1 is DFQATT and CDR2 SNEGSKA (reference sequence). Trimming shortened V by 6 bases and J by 1 base, and 19 bases separated the two germline ends. The CDR3 covers 16 residues. The DNA of the CDR3 is TGCAGTGCAAAAAATCCTCTAGACAGAAGCAATCAGCCCCAGCATTTT. It encodes CSAKNPLDRSNQPQHF.

This chain joins TRBV19 and TRBJ2-1; D might be TRBD1 (6 bases). Looked up from germline, CDR1 is LNHDA and CDR2 is SQIVND (reference sequence). The CDR3 spans 15 residues. The ends were cut back, 1 base at V and 6 bases at J, with 13 bases in the middle. The CDR3 loop reads CASSIAGTRVNEQFF. The CDR3 DNA sequence: TGTGCCAGTAGTATAGCCGGGACAAGAGTCAATGAGCAGTTCTTC. The variable domain in full, completed from reference TRBV19 and TRBJ2-1, reads DGGITQSPKYLFRKEGQNVTLSCEQNLNHDAMYWYRQDPGQGLRLIYYSQIVNDFQKGDIAEGYSVSREKKESFPLTVTSAQKNPTAFYLCASSIAGTRVNEQFFGPGTRLTVL.

This sequence joins TRBV12-3 or TRBV12-4 and TRBJ1-6; the match to TRBD1 covers 8 bases. The CDR3 is 12 residues long. With 10 bases clipped from V and 9 bases from J, the junction kept 5 bases outside the gene matches. This CDR3 reads CATRTGISPLHF. CDR3 coding DNA: TGTGCCACCCGGACAGGGATTTCACCCCTCCACTTT.

The rearrangement joins TRBV3-1 to TRBJ2-1, with 7 bases aligning to TRBD2. CDR3 size: 14 residues. Losses at the gene ends were 0 bases for V and 15 bases for J; bases not matched to a gene: 11. Germline lookup yields CDR1 LGHDT and CDR2 YNNKEL (reference sequence). The CDR3, as DNA: TGTGCCAGCAGCCAAGATTACCGGGGAGGGGTAGGGTTCTTC. This codes for CASSQDYRGGVGFF.

With respect to this clonotype: A read error is possible here, since a much larger clone lies one base away. This sequence joins TRBV21-1 and TRBJ2-2; the table's TRBD1 call for D was not verified on the DNA. TRBV21-1 is recorded as a pseudogene. The CDR3 loop spans 14 amino acids. CDR3 nucleotides: TGTGCCAGCAGTAGGACAGGGGGCACCGGGGAGCTGTTTTTT. Encoded protein: CASSRTGGTGELFF.

This clonotype was picked up a small number of times. The chain joins TRBV12-3 or TRBV12-4 to TRBJ2-3, with TRBD1 matching over 7 bases. Trimming at V came to 5 bases and at J to 0 bases, leaving 5 bases not matched to a gene. This CDR3 is built from 15 residues. CDR3 nucleotides: TGTGCCAGCAGTCCCGACAGGGTGAGCACAGATACGCAGTATTTT. Residues: CASSPDRVSTDTQYF.

The chain carries TRBV6-2 or TRBV6-3 and TRBJ1-1; TRBD1 matches at 7 bases. This CDR3 has 14 residues. The trim removed 5 bases at V and 4 bases at J, leaving 7 bases unmatched. Germline V gene data show CDR1 as MNHEY and CDR2 as SVGEGT. CDR3 nucleotide sequence: TGTGCCAGCAGTACGACAGGGACCGGCACTGAAGCTTTCTTT. This translates into CASSTTGTGTEAFF.

This chain links TRBV12-3 or TRBV12-4 with TRBJ2-1, with 12 positions matching TRBD1. There are 18 residues in the CDR3. V gave up 0 bases and J gave up 7 bases; unmatched junction bases: 10. The CDR3 is CASSLASGWDRGRNEQFF. CDR3 bases: TGTGCCAGCAGTTTAGCGTCTGGGTGGGACAGGGGGCGGAATGAGCAGTTCTTC.

A few counts support this clonotype. This rearrangement joins TRBV6-5 to TRBJ2-1; 7 nucleotides agree with TRBD2. Per the germline V gene, CDR1 is MNHEY and CDR2 is SVGAGI. The CDR3 covers 15 residues. Losses at the gene ends were 8 bases for V and 0 bases for J; bases not matched to a gene: 7. CDR3 in amino acids: CASGSGRSSYNEQFF. DNA for the CDR3: TGTGCCAGCGGGTCCGGGAGGAGCTCCTACAATGAGCAGTTCTTC.

V is TRBV15 and J is TRBJ2-2; D uncertain. V lost 2 bases and J 1 base, leaving 5 bases between the germline ends. CDR3 size: 14 residues. Per germline, CDR1 LNHNV and CDR2 YYDKDF (reference sequence). The CDR3 DNA reads TGTGCCACCAGCAGAACGGTGAACACCGGGGAGCTGTTTTTT. Its protein is CATSRTVNTGELFF.

This clonotype was counted a few times. The genes are TRBV12-3 or TRBV12-4 and TRBJ2-1, with 13 bases that match TRBD2. The CDR3 has 15 residues. V dropped 6 bases and J dropped 4; count of bases not matched to a gene: 3. The CDR3 loop is CASRRTSGGYNEQFF. The CDR3, as DNA: TGTGCCAGCAGAAGGACTAGCGGGGGATACAATGAGCAGTTCTTC.

This clonotype has just a few counts. The chain joins TRBV20-1 to TRBJ2-3, with D maybe TRBD1 (6 bases). Germline V gene data show CDR1 as DFQATT and CDR2 as SNEGSKA (reference sequence). The CDR3 contains 14 residues. The V gene lost 6 bases and the J gene lost 1 base, with 14 bases spanning the gap. The CDR3 DNA is TGCAGTGCAGCAACAGGGCGAGGCACAGATACGCAGTATTTT. This sequence encodes CSAATGRGTDTQYF.